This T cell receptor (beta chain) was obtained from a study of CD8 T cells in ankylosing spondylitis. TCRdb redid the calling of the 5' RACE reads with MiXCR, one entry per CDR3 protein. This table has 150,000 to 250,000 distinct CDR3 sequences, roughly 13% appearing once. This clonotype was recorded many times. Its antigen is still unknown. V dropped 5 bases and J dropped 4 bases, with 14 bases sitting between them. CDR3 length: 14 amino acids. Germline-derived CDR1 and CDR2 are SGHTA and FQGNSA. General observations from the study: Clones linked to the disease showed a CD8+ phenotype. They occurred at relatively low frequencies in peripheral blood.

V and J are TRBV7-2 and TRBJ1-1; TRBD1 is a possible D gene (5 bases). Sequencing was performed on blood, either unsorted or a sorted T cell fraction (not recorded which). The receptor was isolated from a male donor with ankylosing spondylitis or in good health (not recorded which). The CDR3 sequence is CASSHFDGGTEAFF. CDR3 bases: TGTGCCAGCAGCCATTTTGACGGGGGCACTGAAGCTTTCTTT.